This TCR beta chain was found in a study of blood T cell repertoires in COVID-19. Produced via immunoSEQ multiplex PCR; TCRdb's table is partial and in-frame only. The table has approximately 280,000 clones, approximately 88% seen once. Trimming took off 1 base at V and 3 bases at J, with 10 bases between the two ends. The germline gives CDR1 LGHNA, CDR2 YNFKEQ. CDR3 size: 15 residues. Sequenced: PBMCs or T cells enriched from blood (not recorded which). This sequence was found in a woman aged 35 to 49 who had recovered from COVID-19. The chain employs TRBV4-2 and TRBJ2-1; D is unclear. In nucleotides, the CDR3 is TGTGCCAGCAGCCAAGCTTGGCTAGACTACAATGAGCAGTTCTTC. As protein: CASSQAWLDYNEQFF.